This TCR beta chain was profiled in a study of metastatic and nonmetastatic thyroid tumors. Study as a whole: From malignant and benign thyroid patients, repertoires in blood and in tumor or nodule tissue were compared.

V was shortened by 5 bases and J by 2 bases, with 10 bases between the two germline ends. In germline, CDR1 is DFQATT, CDR2 SNEGSKA (reference sequence). CDR3 length equals 12 residues. This clone was found once. What it binds is unknown. Original processing notes: Construction of a distant-metastasis classifier for papillary thyroid cancer relied on CDR3 differences across clinicopathological groups. Via MiXCR, TCRdb re-called the PCR reads. The V and J calls here are based on TCRdb, not the publication. The sample carries about 7,400 clones, under 30% recorded once. Study results and limitations: In blood and tumor, TCR beta diversity was reportedly significantly higher in malignant thyroid tumors than in benign nodules.

Patients were all untreated before their thyroid surgery. The J gene is TRBJ2-7, the V gene TRBV20-1, with D possibly matching TRBD1 (6 bases). This TCR was sampled from a male donor with papillary thyroid cancer or a benign thyroid nodule (not recorded which). Some clones in this sample may be carry-over from other donors' samples. Source material: adjacent normal tissue. This CDR3 reads CSAGGQTYEQYF. The CDR3 DNA reads as TGCAGTGCTGGCGGACAGACCTACGAGCAGTACTTC.